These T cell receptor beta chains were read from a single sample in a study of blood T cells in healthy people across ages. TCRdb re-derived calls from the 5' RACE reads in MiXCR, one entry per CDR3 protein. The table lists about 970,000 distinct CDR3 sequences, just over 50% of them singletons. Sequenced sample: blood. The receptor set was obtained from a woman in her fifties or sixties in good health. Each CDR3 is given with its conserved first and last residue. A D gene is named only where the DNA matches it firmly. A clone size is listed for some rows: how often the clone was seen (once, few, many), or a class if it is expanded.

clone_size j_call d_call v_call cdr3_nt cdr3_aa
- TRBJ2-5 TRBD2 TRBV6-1 TGTGCCAGCAAACAACTAGCGGTTCAAGAGACCCAGTACTTC CASKQLAVQETQYF
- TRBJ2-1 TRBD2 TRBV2 TGTGCCAGCAGTGAAGCGCCAGGTCTAGCGGGAGTCTTATTGGGCTACAATGAGCAGTTCTTC CASSEAPGLAGVLLGYNEQFF
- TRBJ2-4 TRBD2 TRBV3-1 TGTGCCAGCAGCCAAGGCGGGGAGGGGATCATTCAGTACTTC CASSQGGEGIIQYF
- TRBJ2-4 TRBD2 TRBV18 TGTGCCAGCTCACCACCACTAGCGTTAGCCAAAAACATTCAGTACTTC CASSPPLALAKNIQYF
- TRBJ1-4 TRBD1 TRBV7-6 TGTGCCAGCAGCTTTAAACCCAGGGGGCGGGTCAGAAAACTGTTTTTT CASSFKPRGRVRKLFF
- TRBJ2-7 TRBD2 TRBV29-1 TGCAGCGCGAGACTAGCGGGACCAAACCCGTACGAGCAGTACTTC CSARLAGPNPYEQYF
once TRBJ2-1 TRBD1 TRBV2 TGTGCCAGCAGTGCAGAGGGGGCCAACGAGCAGTTCTTC CASSAEGANEQFF
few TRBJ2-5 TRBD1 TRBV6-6 TGTGCCAGCAGACGGACAGGAGAAGAGACCCAGTACTTC CASRRTGEETQYF
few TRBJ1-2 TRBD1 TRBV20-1 TGCAGTGCTAGGGTCGACAGGGGCTATGGCTACACCTTC CSARVDRGYGYTF
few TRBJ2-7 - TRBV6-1 TGTGCCAGCAGTGTCGAGAGGGGAGAGCAGTACTTC CASSVERGEQYF
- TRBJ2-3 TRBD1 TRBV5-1 TGCGCCAGCAGCTTCCGACAGGGAGTATTAACAGATACGCAGTATTTT CASSFRQGVLTDTQYF